This TCR beta chain was sequenced for a study of cytomegalovirus exposure and HLA in healthy donors. Study-wide results and limits: DRB1 showed the most TCR associations and HLA-C the fewest in a later analysis, as rates varied by HLA locus.

PCR involved 60 Vbeta and 13 Jbeta primers. Data came from immunoSEQ multiplex PCR; TCRdb stores just in-frame clones and leaves some out. The repertoire consists of about 110,000 clones, with 65% to 80% occurring once and the leading ten covering 2.5% to 3%. Concerning this clone itself: No antigen is known for it.

The ends lost 1 base at V and 12 bases at J; junction bases unmatched: 4. This CDR3 spans 13 amino acids. Germline V lookup: CDR1 SGHTA, CDR2 FQGNSA. The receptor's source is a male donor in good health and CMV-seropositive. This chain connects TRBV7-2 to TRBJ1-2; 11 bases line up with TRBD1. The source material was PBMCs. CDR3 nucleotides: TGTGCCAGCAGCTTAGAGGGACAGGGGGACAACACCTTC. Translation: CASSLEGQGDNTF.